This TCR beta chain stems from a study of blood T cell repertoires in COVID-19. Study-level background: Acute and convalescent COVID-19 specimens originated in the United States, Italy and Spain. From T cells, B-cell-depleted T cells, or PBMCs came the material, which was cDNA or gDNA.

J lost 2 bases, V lost 3 bases, and 4 bases had no gene match. Germline V gene data show CDR1 as SGHNT and CDR2 as YYREEE (reference sequence). The CDR3 covers 14 residues. Per the original data handling: Amplified reference gene primers provided the basis for estimating nucleated cell counts. TCRdb's copy holds only in-frame clones and misses some; the assay was immunoSEQ multiplex PCR. Clone size and the V and J calls come from that table; the DNA yielded D and trimming. In the table there are fewer than 200,000 clones, approximately 90% of which are singletons. The Seattle patients joined while their infection was active and were tracked longitudinally afterward.

The source is a man aged 18 to 29 with COVID-19, enrolled during active disease. This chain joins TRBV5-4 and TRBJ1-2, with 7 nucleotides matching TRBD1. The source material was peripheral blood. The CDR3 reads CASSSGQINYGYTF. The CDR3 bases are TGTGCCAGCAGCTCGGGACAGATAAACTATGGCTACACCTTC.